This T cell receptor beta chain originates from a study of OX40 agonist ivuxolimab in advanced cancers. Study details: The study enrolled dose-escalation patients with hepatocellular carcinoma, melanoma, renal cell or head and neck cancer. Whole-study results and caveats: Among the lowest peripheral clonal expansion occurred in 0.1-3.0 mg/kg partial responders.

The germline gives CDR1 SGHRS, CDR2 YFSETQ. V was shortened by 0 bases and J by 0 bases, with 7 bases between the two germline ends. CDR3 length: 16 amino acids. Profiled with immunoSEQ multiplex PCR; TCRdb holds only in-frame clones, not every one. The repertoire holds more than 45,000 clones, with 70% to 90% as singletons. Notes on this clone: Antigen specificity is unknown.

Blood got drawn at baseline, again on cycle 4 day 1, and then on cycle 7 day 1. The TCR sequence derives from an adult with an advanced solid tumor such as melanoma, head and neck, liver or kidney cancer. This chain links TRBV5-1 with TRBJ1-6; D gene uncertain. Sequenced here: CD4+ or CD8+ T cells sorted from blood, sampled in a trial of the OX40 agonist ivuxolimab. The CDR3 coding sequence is TGCGCCAGCAGCTTGGGTAGTAACTCCTATAATTCACCCCTCCACTTT. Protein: CASSLGSNSYNSPLHF.